This paragraph covers one TCR beta chain sequence. What it recognizes is unknown. These data belong to a study of immune evolution from preneoplasia to lung adenocarcinoma. The CDR3 sequence is 11 residues long. CDR1 SQVTM and CDR2 ANQGSEA come from the germline V gene. J gave up 6 bases and V 5 bases, and 0 bases lay outside the gene matches. Study outcomes and limitations: Later-stage lesions appeared to have more T cells, more diversity, less clonality.

Using immunoSEQ multiplex PCR, the repertoire was profiled, and TCRdb retains in-frame clones only, with some absent. In the table there are about 5,500 clones, less than 85% of which are singletons. The specimen sequenced was FFPE adjacent normal lung tissue. The chain recombines TRBV29-1 with TRBJ2-4; the match to TRBD2 covers 8 bases. This clonotype originated in a person aged 70 to 85 with lung adenocarcinoma. The CDR3 protein is CSVSGRNIQYF. The CDR3 coding sequence is TGCAGCGTTAGCGGGAGAAACATTCAGTACTTC. The complete variable domain, with remaining parts taken from reference TRBV29-1 and TRBJ2-4, reads SAVISQKPSRDICQRGTSLTIQCQVDSQVTMMFWYRQQPGQSLTLIATANQGSEATYESGFVIDKFPISRPNLTFSTLTVSNMSPEDSSIYLCSVSGRNIQYFGAGTRLSVL.